This TCR beta chain was captured by sequencing in a study of cytomegalovirus exposure and HLA in healthy donors. Study-level results: CMV serostatus was the only recorded immune exposure for donors. Further analysis was carried out later, and it showed several of the most significant clusters appearing linked to common viral pathogens. Among the sequence variants, a highly shared cluster was likely an artifact of sequencing.

A multiplex PCR was run with 60 Vbeta primers and 13 Jbeta primers. Sequencing was performed with immunoSEQ multiplex PCR; in TCRdb, only in-frame clones are kept and a portion is missing. The repertoire holds about 170,000 clones, with roughly 84% as singletons. As concerns this clone: Its antigen is unknown.

The CDR3 has 15 residues. Looked up from germline, CDR1 is MNHNY and CDR2 is SVGAGI (reference sequence). The J segment lost 3 bases and the V segment lost 5 bases, leaving 9 bases of the junction unmatched. This TCR came from a boy under 10 years old in good health and CMV-seronegative. The sample was PBMCs. The chain couples TRBV6-6 to TRBJ2-7; 8 nucleotides align to TRBD2. The CDR3 coding sequence is TGTGCCAGCAGTACCCCGGCGGGAGGCTTCTACGAGCAGTACTTC. This encodes CASSTPAGGFYEQYF.